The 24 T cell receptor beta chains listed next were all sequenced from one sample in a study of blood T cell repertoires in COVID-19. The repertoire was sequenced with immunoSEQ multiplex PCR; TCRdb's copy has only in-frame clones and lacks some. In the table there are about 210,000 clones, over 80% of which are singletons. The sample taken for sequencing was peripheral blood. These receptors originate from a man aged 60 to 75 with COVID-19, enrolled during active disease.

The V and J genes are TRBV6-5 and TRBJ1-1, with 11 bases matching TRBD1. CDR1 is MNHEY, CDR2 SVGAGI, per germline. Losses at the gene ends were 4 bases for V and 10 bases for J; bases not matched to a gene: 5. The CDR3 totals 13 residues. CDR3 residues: CASSSGQGARAFF. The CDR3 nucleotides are TGTGCCAGCAGTTCAGGACAGGGGGCGCGAGCTTTCTTT.

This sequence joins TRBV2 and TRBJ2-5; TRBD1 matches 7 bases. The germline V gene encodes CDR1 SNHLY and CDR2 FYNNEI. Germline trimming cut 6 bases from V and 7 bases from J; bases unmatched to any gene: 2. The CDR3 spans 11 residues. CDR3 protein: CASRAGGTQYF. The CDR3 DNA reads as TGTGCCAGCAGAGCAGGGGGGACCCAGTACTTC.

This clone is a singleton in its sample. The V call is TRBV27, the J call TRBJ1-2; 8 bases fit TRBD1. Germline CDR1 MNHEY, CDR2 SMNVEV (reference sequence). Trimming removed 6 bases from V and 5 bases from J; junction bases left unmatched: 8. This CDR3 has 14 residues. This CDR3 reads CASRRQGLGYGYTF. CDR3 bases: TGTGCCAGCAGAAGACAGGGGCTTGGGTATGGCTACACCTTC.

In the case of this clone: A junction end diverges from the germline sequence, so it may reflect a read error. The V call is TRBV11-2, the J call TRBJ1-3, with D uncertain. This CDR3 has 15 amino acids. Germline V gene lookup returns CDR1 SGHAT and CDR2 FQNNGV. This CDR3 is CASSLDPGRGNTTYF. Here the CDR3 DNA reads TGTGCCAGCAGCTTAGATCCCGGGAGAGGAAACACCACATATTTT.

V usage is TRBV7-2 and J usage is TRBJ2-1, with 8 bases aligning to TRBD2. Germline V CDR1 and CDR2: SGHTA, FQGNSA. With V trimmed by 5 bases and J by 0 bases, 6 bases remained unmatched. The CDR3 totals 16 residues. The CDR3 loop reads CASSRFLAGSYNEQFF. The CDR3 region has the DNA TGTGCCAGCAGCCGCTTTCTAGCGGGCTCCTACAATGAGCAGTTCTTC.

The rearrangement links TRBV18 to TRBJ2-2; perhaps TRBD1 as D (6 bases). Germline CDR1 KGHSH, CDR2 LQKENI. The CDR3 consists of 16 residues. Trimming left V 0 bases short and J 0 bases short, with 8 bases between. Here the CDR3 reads CASSPPAGANTGELFF. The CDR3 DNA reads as TGTGCCAGCTCACCACCGGCAGGGGCGAACACCGGGGAGCTGTTTTTT.

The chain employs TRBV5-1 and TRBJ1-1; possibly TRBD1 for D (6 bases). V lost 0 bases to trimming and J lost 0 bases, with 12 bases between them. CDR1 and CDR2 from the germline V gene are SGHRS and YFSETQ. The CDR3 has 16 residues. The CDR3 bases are TGCGCCAGCAGCTTGGTGGGGACACGGATGAACACTGAAGCTTTCTTT. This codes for CASSLVGTRMNTEAFF.

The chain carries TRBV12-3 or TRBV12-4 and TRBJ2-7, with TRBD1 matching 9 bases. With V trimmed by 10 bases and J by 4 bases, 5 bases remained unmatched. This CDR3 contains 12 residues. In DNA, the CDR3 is TGTGCCACGGGGGACAGGGAGTACGAGCAGTACTTC. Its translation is CATGDREYEQYF.

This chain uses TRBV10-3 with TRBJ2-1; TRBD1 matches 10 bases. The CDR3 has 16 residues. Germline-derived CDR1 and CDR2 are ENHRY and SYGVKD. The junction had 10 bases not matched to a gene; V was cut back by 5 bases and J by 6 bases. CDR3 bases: TGTGCCATCAGTCCTCGGAGGACAGGGGGGGGCAATGAGCAGTTCTTC. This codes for CAISPRRTGGGNEQFF.

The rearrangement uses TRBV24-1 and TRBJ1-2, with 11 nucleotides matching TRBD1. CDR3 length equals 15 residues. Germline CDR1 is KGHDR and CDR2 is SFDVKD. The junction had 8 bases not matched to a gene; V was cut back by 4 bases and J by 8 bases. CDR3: CATSEGDRGKTGYTF. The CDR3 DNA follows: TGTGCCACCAGTGAAGGGGACAGGGGGAAGACAGGCTACACCTTC.

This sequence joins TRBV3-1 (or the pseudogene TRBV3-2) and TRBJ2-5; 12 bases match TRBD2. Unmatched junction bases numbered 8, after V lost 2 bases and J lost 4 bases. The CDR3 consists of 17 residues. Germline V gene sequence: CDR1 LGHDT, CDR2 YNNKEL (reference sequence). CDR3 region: CASSQPRLAGVAETQYF. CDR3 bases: TGTGCCAGCAGCCAACCTAGACTAGCGGGAGTTGCAGAGACCCAGTACTTC.

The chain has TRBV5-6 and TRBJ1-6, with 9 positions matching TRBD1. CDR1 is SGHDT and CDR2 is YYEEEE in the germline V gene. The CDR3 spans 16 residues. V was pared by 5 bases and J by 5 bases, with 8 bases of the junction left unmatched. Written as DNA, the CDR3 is TGTGCCAGCAGACGACGTACAGGGGGCAATAATTCACCCCTCCACTTT. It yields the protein CASRRRTGGNNSPLHF.

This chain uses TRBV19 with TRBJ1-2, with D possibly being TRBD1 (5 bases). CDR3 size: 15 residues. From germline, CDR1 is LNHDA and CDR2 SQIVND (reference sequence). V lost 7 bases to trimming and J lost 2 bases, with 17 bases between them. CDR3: CASTWGSITNYGYTF. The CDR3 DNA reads TGTGCCAGTACTTGGGGCTCGATTACCAACTATGGCTACACCTTC.

CDR3 sequence reads: CASTTGVIMNTEAFF. The CDR3, as DNA: TGTGCCAGCACGACGGGGGTGATTATGAACACTGAAGCTTTCTTT. V and J are TRBV6-5 and TRBJ1-1; the D gene is possibly TRBD1 (5 bases). Germline loops: CDR1 MNHEY, CDR2 SVGAGI. There are 15 residues in the CDR3. V shed 7 bases and J shed 0 bases, with 15 bases lying between them.

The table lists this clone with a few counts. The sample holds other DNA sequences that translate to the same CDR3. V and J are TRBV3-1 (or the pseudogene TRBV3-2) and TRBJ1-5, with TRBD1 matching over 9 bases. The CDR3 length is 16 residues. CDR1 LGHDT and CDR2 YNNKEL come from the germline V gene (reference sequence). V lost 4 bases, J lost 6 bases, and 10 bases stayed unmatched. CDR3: CASSPPPGQGAQPQHF. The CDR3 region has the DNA TGTGCCAGCAGCCCCCCTCCGGGACAGGGTGCTCAGCCCCAGCATTTT.

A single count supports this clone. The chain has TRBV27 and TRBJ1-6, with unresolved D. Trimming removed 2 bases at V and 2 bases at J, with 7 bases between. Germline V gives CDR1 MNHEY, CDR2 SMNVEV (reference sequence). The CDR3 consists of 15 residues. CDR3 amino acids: CASSLAVTYNSPLHF. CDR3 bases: TGTGCCAGCAGTTTAGCGGTGACCTATAATTCACCCCTCCACTTT.

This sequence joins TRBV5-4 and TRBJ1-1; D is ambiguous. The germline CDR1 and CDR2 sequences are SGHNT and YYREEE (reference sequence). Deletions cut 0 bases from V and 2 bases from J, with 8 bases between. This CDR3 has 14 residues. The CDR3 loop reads CASSLAGTNTEAFF. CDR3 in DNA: TGTGCCAGCAGCTTGGCAGGCACCAACACTGAAGCTTTCTTT. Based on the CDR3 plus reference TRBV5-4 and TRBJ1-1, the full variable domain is ETGVTQSPTHLIKTRGQQVTLRCSSQSGHNTVSWYQQALGQGPQFIFQYYREEENGRGNFPPRFSGLQFPNYSSELNVNALELDDSALYLCASSLAGTNTEAFFGQGTRLTVV.

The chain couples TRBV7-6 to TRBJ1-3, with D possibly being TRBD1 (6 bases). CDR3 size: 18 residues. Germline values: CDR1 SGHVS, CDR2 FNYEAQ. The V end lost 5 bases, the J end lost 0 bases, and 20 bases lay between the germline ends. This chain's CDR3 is CASSRTASLLSSGNTIYF. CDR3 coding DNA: TGTGCCAGCAGCCGGACAGCCTCTCTTCTAAGCTCTGGAAACACCATATATTTT.

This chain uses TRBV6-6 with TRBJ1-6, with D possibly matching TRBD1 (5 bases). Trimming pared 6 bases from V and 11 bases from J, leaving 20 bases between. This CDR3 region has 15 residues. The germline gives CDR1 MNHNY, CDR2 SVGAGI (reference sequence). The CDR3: CASSKDRAFDPPLHF. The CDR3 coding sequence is TGTGCCAGCAGCAAAGACAGAGCATTCGATCCACCCCTCCACTTT.

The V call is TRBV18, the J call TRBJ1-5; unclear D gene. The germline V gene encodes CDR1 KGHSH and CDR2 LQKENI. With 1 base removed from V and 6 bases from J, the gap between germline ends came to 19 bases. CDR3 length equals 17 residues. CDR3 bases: TGTGCCAGCTCACCACGATCAGGCTCCTCCGCCGCTCAGCCCCAGCATTTT. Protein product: CASSPRSGSSAAQPQHF.

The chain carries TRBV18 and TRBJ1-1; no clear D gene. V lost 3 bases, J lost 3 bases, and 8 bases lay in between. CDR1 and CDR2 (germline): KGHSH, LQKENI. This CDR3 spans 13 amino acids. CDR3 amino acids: CASSPSADTEAFF. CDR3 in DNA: TGTGCCAGCTCACCTTCAGCGGACACTGAAGCTTTCTTT.

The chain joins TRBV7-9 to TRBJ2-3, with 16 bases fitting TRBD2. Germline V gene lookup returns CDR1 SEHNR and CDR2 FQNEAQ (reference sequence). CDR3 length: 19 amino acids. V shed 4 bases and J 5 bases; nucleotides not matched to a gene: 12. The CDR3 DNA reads TGTGCCAGCAGCTCGTATATCGGGACTAGCGGGAGGGCCGGAGATACGCAGTATTTT. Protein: CASSSYIGTSGRAGDTQYF.

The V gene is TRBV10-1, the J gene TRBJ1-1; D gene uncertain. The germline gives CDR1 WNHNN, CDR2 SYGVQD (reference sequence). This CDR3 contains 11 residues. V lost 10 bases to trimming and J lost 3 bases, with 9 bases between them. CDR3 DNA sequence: TGCGCCACAGACGGGGACACTGAAGCTTTCTTT. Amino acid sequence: CATDGDTEAFF.

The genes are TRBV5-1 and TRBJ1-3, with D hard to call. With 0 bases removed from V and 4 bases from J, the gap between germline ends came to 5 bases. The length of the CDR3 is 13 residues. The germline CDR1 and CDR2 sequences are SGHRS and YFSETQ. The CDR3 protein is CASSLVGGNTIYF. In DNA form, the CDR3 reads TGCGCCAGCAGCTTGGTCGGGGGAAACACCATATATTTT. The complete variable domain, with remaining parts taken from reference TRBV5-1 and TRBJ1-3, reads KAGVTQTPRYLIKTRGQQVTLSCSPISGHRSVSWYQQTPGQGLQFLFEYFSETQRNKGNFPGRFSGRQFSNSRSEMNVSTLELGDSALYLCASSLVGGNTIYFGEGSWLTVV.